The 30 T cell receptor beta chains below come from one sample, sequenced in a study of glioma-infiltrating T cells after dendritic cell vaccination. Using immunoSEQ multiplex PCR, the repertoire was profiled, and TCRdb retains in-frame clones only, with some absent. The repertoire has tens of thousands of clones, 70% to 90% of them found once; the top ten carry roughly 3.2%. The input for sequencing was blood, taken before dendritic cell vaccination. These receptors were collected from a human donor with glioblastoma.

The rearrangement links TRBV5-5 to TRBJ2-1; no clear D gene. Looked up from germline, CDR1 is SGHKS and CDR2 is YYEKEE (reference sequence). This CDR3 is built from 14 residues. V shed 4 bases and J shed 7 bases, with 15 bases lying between them. Here the CDR3 reads CASSQDQVTNEQFF. The CDR3 DNA sequence: TGTGCCAGCAGCCAAGATCAGGTGACAAATGAGCAGTTCTTC.

The rearrangement uses TRBV5-4 and TRBJ2-1; weak D call: TRBD2 (5 bases). CDR3 length: 15 amino acids. Germline values: CDR1 SGHNT, CDR2 YYREEE (reference sequence). Trimming took off 2 bases at V and 6 bases at J, with 15 bases between the two ends. In DNA form, the CDR3 reads TGTGCCAGCAGCTTATCCGGGAAAATTGGCAATGAGCAGTTCTTC. Encoded protein: CASSLSGKIGNEQFF.

In this sample, this clone turned up once. The chain carries TRBV18 and TRBJ1-2; 7 nucleotides agree with TRBD1. From germline, CDR1 is KGHSH and CDR2 LQKENI. Trimming removed 0 bases from V and 2 bases from J; junction bases left unmatched: 9. The CDR3 sequence is 17 residues long. The CDR3 is CASSPPGARQGNYGYTF. The DNA of the CDR3 is TGTGCCAGCTCACCACCGGGGGCTAGACAGGGAAACTATGGCTACACCTTC.

CDR3 protein: CASQKSANYGYTF. The CDR3 DNA reads TGTGCCAGCCAAAAGTCGGCTAACTATGGCTACACCTTC. The chain uses TRBV2 and TRBJ1-2; no firm D call. The germline V and J ends were trimmed by 8 bases and 0 bases, with 10 bases remaining between them. This CDR3 region has 13 residues. Germline V gives CDR1 SNHLY, CDR2 FYNNEI.

CDR3 residues: CAWSARDEQYF. CDR3 sequence (DNA): TGTGCCTGGAGCGCTAGAGACGAGCAGTACTTC. The genes are TRBV30 and TRBJ2-7, with unresolved D. Looked up from germline, CDR1 is GTSNPN and CDR2 is SVGIG (reference sequence). Trimming cost V 3 bases and J 5 bases, with 8 bases left between them. The CDR3 length is 11 residues.

The rearrangement joins TRBV11-2 to TRBJ1-4; D is unresolved. The germline V gene encodes CDR1 SGHAT and CDR2 FQNNGV. Trimming took off 1 base at V and 7 bases at J, with 10 bases between the two ends. The CDR3 is 14 residues long. In DNA form, the CDR3 reads TGTGCCAGCAGCTTAGGGGGAGTGGGTGAAAAACTGTTTTTT. Translating gives CASSLGGVGEKLFF.

The chain combines TRBV5-4 with TRBJ2-3; 7 nucleotides agree with TRBD1. Germline V CDR1 and CDR2: SGHNT, YYREEE (reference sequence). The CDR3 loop spans 14 amino acids. The ends lost 0 bases at V and 4 bases at J; junction bases unmatched: 2. The CDR3 spells CASSLDGQADTQYF. The CDR3 DNA follows: TGTGCCAGCAGCTTGGATGGACAGGCAGATACGCAGTATTTT.

DNA of the CDR3: TGTGCCACCGAACCTAGACAGGGGGAGAACACTGAAGCTTTCTTT. Its protein product is CATEPRQGENTEAFF. The chain employs TRBV10-3 and TRBJ1-1, with 9 bases identical to TRBD1. The ends lost 10 bases at V and 1 base at J; junction bases unmatched: 10. Germline loops: CDR1 ENHRY, CDR2 SYGVKD. The CDR3 is made up of 15 amino acids.

The chain carries TRBV19 and TRBJ1-1; D is ambiguous. V was trimmed by 7 bases and J by 0 bases, leaving 9 bases between them. Germline assignment: CDR1 LNHDA and CDR2 SQIVND (reference sequence). CDR3 length equals 13 residues. In DNA form, the CDR3 reads TGTGCCAGTATTGGGCACATGAACACTGAAGCTTTCTTT. It specifies CASIGHMNTEAFF.

The chain joins TRBV30 to TRBJ1-1; D call uncertain. Germline CDR1 GTSNPN, CDR2 SVGIG (reference sequence). Trimming removed 3 bases at V and 11 bases at J, with 13 bases between. This CDR3 spans 11 amino acids. The CDR3 reads CAWSGPSGAFF. The CDR3 DNA sequence: TGTGCCTGGAGCGGTCCCTCGGGTGCTTTCTTT.

The V call is TRBV30, the J call TRBJ2-7; 8 bases fit TRBD2. With V trimmed by 1 base and J by 2 bases, 4 bases remained unmatched. The length of the CDR3 is 14 residues. Germline V lookup: CDR1 GTSNPN, CDR2 SVGIG (reference sequence). The CDR3 coding sequence is TGTGCCTGGAGTGCTAGCGGGCCCACCTACGAGCAGTACTTC. This codes for CAWSASGPTYEQYF.

CDR3 protein: CASSETQGNQPQHF. The CDR3 nucleotides read TGTGCCAGCAGTGAAACACAGGGCAATCAGCCCCAGCATTTT. The chain has TRBV6-1 and TRBJ1-5; D is possibly TRBD1 (5 bases). Germline V gives CDR1 MNHNS, CDR2 SASEGT. V shed 2 bases and J shed 2 bases, with 7 bases lying between them. The CDR3 covers 14 residues.

This rearrangement joins TRBV4-1 to TRBJ2-1; 10 positions match TRBD1. This CDR3 comprises 16 residues. Germline trimming cut 0 bases from V and 2 bases from J; bases unmatched to any gene: 1. Germline CDR1 is MGHRA and CDR2 is YSYEKL. This chain's CDR3 is CASSQDGTGAYNEQFF. CDR3 DNA sequence: TGCGCCAGCAGCCAAGATGGGACAGGGGCCTACAATGAGCAGTTCTTC.

This clone has just one count. The chain carries TRBV5-4 and TRBJ1-3; D call uncertain. The CDR3 has 15 amino acids. The germline CDR1 and CDR2 sequences are SGHNT and YYREEE (reference sequence). V lost 1 base and J 0 bases, leaving 8 bases between the germline ends. The CDR3 sequence: CASSLTRSSGNTIYF. The CDR3, as DNA: TGTGCCAGCAGCTTGACGCGGAGCTCTGGAAACACCATATATTTT.

V usage is TRBV30 and J usage is TRBJ1-1; D is perhaps TRBD1 (5 bases). This CDR3 is 15 amino acids long. Trimming took 0 bases from V and 1 from J, leaving 12 bases between them. CDR1 and CDR2 from the germline V gene are GTSNPN and SVGIG (reference sequence). The CDR3 DNA reads as TGTGCCTGGAGTGTACGGGGGAGGGGGAACACTGAAGCTTTCTTT. It is translated as CAWSVRGRGNTEAFF.

A single count supports this clone. The chain employs TRBV5-6 and TRBJ2-7, with TRBD1 matching over 11 bases. The germline gives CDR1 SGHDT, CDR2 YYEEEE. There are 16 residues in the CDR3. V lost 1 base to trimming and J lost 0 bases; unmatched junction nucleotides: 3. CDR3 amino acids: CASSLYGTGGSYEQYF. Written as DNA, the CDR3 is TGTGCCAGCAGCTTGTACGGGACAGGGGGCTCCTACGAGCAGTACTTC.

This chain joins TRBV9 and TRBJ2-1; TRBD2 matches at 15 bases. Germline assignment: CDR1 SGDLS and CDR2 YYNGEE. The CDR3 totals 16 residues. V lost 3 bases to trimming and J lost 10 bases; unmatched junction nucleotides: 8. CDR3 amino acids: CASSGGLAGGLGEQFF. For the CDR3, the DNA is TGTGCCAGCAGCGGAGGACTAGCGGGGGGGCTCGGGGAGCAGTTCTTC.

The CDR3 reads CASSDLAYEQYF. CDR3 DNA sequence: TGTGCCAGCAGCGATCTAGCGTACGAGCAGTACTTC. V usage is TRBV2 and J usage is TRBJ2-7, with D tentatively TRBD2 (6 bases). The germline V and J ends were trimmed by 6 bases and 4 bases, with 10 bases remaining between them. This CDR3 spans 12 amino acids. Germline loops: CDR1 SNHLY, CDR2 FYNNEI.

V usage is TRBV19 and J usage is TRBJ1-5; D is perhaps TRBD1 (6 bases). The germline V gene has CDR1 LNHDA and CDR2 SQIVND (reference sequence). CDR3 length: 15 residues. Trimming cost V 3 bases and J 3 bases, with 12 bases left between them. In nucleotides, the CDR3 is TGTGCCAGTAGTATCGAACAGGGTTACAATCAGCCCCAGCATTTT. Protein sequence: CASSIEQGYNQPQHF. The complete variable domain, with remaining parts taken from reference TRBV19 and TRBJ1-5, reads DGGITQSPKYLFRKEGQNVTLSCEQNLNHDAMYWYRQDPGQGLRLIYYSQIVNDFQKGDIAEGYSVSREKKESFPLTVTSAQKNPTAFYLCASSIEQGYNQPQHFGDGTRLSIL.

The chain has TRBV14 and TRBJ2-1; 9 bases align to TRBD2. This CDR3 comprises 17 residues. Unmatched junction bases numbered 6, after V lost 3 bases and J lost 0 bases. The V gene's germline CDR1 is SGHDN and CDR2 FVKESK. The CDR3 DNA reads as TGTGCCAGCAGCCAGAGACTAGCGGCTAGCTCCTACAATGAGCAGTTCTTC. Translation: CASSQRLAASSYNEQFF.

The chain links TRBV19 to TRBJ1-1, with a tentative D call TRBD1 (6 bases). Between the trimmed V and J ends, which lost 2 bases and 6 bases, there was a span of 16 bases. Germline V gene sequence: CDR1 LNHDA, CDR2 SQIVND (reference sequence). This CDR3 is 15 amino acids long. The CDR3 region is CASSILQGGRPEAFF. The CDR3 DNA follows: TGTGCCAGTAGTATACTACAGGGAGGGAGGCCTGAAGCTTTCTTT.

The rearrangement joins TRBV6-1 to TRBJ1-1; the D is unclear. This CDR3 contains 14 residues. Germline V gene data show CDR1 as MNHNS and CDR2 as SASEGT. Deletions cut 1 base from V and 4 bases from J, with 10 bases between. The chain's CDR3 is CASSEVGGSTEAFF. In DNA, the CDR3 is TGTGCCAGCAGTGAAGTAGGAGGGTCCACTGAAGCTTTCTTT.

The rearrangement links TRBV9 to TRBJ2-1; 13 bases align to TRBD2. V was clipped by 3 bases and J by 8 bases; unmatched bases: 11. CDR3 length: 17 amino acids. Germline CDR1 is SGDLS and CDR2 is YYNGEE. CDR3 amino acids: CASSAALTSGGADEQFF. Here the CDR3 DNA reads TGTGCCAGCAGCGCGGCCCTTACTAGCGGGGGGGCGGATGAGCAGTTCTTC.

V is TRBV7-9 and J is TRBJ2-7; 8 bases line up with TRBD1. The CDR3 is made up of 13 amino acids. The trim removed 4 bases at V and 3 bases at J, leaving 2 bases unmatched. Germline V gene data show CDR1 as SEHNR and CDR2 as FQNEAQ (reference sequence). The CDR3 sequence is CASSSRGLYEQYF. The DNA of the CDR3 is TGTGCCAGCAGCTCCAGGGGGCTCTACGAGCAGTACTTC.

V and J are TRBV19 and TRBJ1-1; D uncertain. The CDR3 has 18 amino acids. V was cut by 0 bases and J by 1 base, with 18 bases left in between. Per germline, CDR1 LNHDA and CDR2 SQIVND (reference sequence). The CDR3 DNA is TGTGCCAGTAGTATAGATCAGCCGGTGGCAGACTGGAACACTGAAGCTTTCTTT. This sequence encodes CASSIDQPVADWNTEAFF.

The chain links TRBV6-1 to TRBJ2-1, with D tentatively TRBD1 (6 bases). V was pared by 7 bases and J by 5 bases, with 12 bases between. This CDR3 region has 13 residues. CDR1 is MNHNS and CDR2 is SASEGT in the germline V gene. The CDR3 bases are TGTGCCAGCACGAACAGGGTGGACAATGAGCAGTTCTTC. Its translation is CASTNRVDNEQFF.

This chain joins TRBV6-5 and TRBJ2-7; 7 bases are shared with TRBD1. Germline CDR1 is MNHEY and CDR2 is SVGAGI. V was pared by 6 bases and J by 5 bases, with 10 bases of the junction left unmatched. There are 14 residues in the CDR3. The CDR3 DNA is TGTGCCAGCAGGCCCTTAGAAAGGGGGCACGAGCAGTACTTC. It is translated as CASRPLERGHEQYF.

The chain uses TRBV25-1 and TRBJ2-3; a possible D gene is TRBD1 (5 bases). The CDR3 contains 13 residues. V was cut by 5 bases and J by 1 base, with 7 bases left in between. Looked up from germline, CDR1 is MGHDK and CDR2 is SYGVNS. CDR3 residues: CASSLQGTDTQYF. In nucleotides, the CDR3 is TGTGCCAGCAGTCTACAGGGCACAGATACGCAGTATTTT.

The chain employs TRBV10-1 and TRBJ2-1, with 8 bases lining up with TRBD2. Looked up from germline, CDR1 is WNHNN and CDR2 is SYGVQD (reference sequence). V shed 5 bases and J 7 bases; nucleotides not matched to a gene: 7. CDR3 length: 14 amino acids. Written as DNA, the CDR3 is TGCGCCAGCAGTCAAGCGGGAGAGTGGAATGAGCAGTTCTTC. Translated, it gives CASSQAGEWNEQFF.

This clone has a handful of counts. The V and J genes are TRBV5-6 and TRBJ2-3, with TRBD2 matching 10 bases. J was trimmed by 8 bases and V by 3 bases; bases with no gene match: 12. Germline V gene data show CDR1 as SGHDT and CDR2 as YYEEEE. This CDR3 region has 16 residues. As DNA, the CDR3 is TGTGCCAGCAGCTGGATGGTAGCGGGAGGAGGTGGTACGCAGTATTTT. This encodes CASSWMVAGGGGTQYF.